This T cell receptor (beta chain) emerged from a study of T cell responses to AZD1222 COVID-19 vaccine. Findings and limits, study-wide: Donors, mostly white British, included more females; clonal diversity was possibly underestimated.

V was trimmed by 0 bases and J by 7 bases, leaving 16 bases between them. Germline V gene data show CDR1 as SGHRS and CDR2 as YFSETQ. The CDR3 is 15 residues long. TCRdb keeps only in-frame clones here, not all; method: immunoSEQ multiplex PCR. This sample has over 150,000 clones, with approximately 93% found just once. Concerning this clone itself: Antigen specificity is unknown.

The chain employs TRBV5-1 and TRBJ1-2; a possible D gene is TRBD1 (6 bases). The sample was peripheral blood, taken 28 days after the second AZD1222 dose. This sequence was found in an adult who received the AZD1222 COVID-19 vaccine. For the CDR3, the DNA is TGCGCCAGCAGCTTGGTAGGTCCGGGGGCAGGTGGCTACACCTTC. This gives the protein CASSLVGPGAGGYTF.